This is a list of T cell receptor beta chains from one sample in a study of response to subunit inactivated influenza vaccine. In TCRdb, the RT-PCR reads were re-called with MiXCR into one record per CDR3 protein. The data hold roughly 650,000 distinct CDR3 sequences, with 12% to 15% observed a single time. The source material was PBMCs from blood, sampled approximately 15 days before vaccination. The receptors stem from a man aged 45-60 years who received an inactivated influenza vaccine. The CDR3 runs from the conserved cysteine through the conserved F or W. The D gene is left open where the match is weak. Expanded clones are given a class, and other clones once, few, many or no size at all.

>.|TRBV28|few|TRBJ2-7
TGTGCCAGCAGGCCCCACCGGGACGCCTTCCCATACGAGCAGTACTTC
CASRPHRDAFPYEQYF
>TRBD2|TRBV10-3|few|TRBJ2-3
TGTGCCATCAGTGGTGAGGGACTAGCGGGGCCTAGCACAGATACGCAGTATTTT
CAISGEGLAGPSTDTQYF
>.|TRBV18|.|TRBJ2-7
TGTGCCAGCTCACCAGTCCCGGGGACGGGGTACGAGCAGTACTTC
CASSPVPGTGYEQYF
>TRBD2|TRBV7-9|.|TRBJ2-5
TGTGCCAGCAGCCGGGGACTAGCGGGAGATATGGAGACCCAGTACTTC
CASSRGLAGDMETQYF
>.|TRBV11-2|few|TRBJ2-5
TGTGCCAGCAGCTTATACCCAATGCGGGAGACCCAGTACTTC
CASSLYPMRETQYF
>TRBD2|TRBV5-1|.|TRBJ2-5
TGCGCCAGCAGCTATTCGACTAGCGGGGGAGAGACCCAGTACTTC
CASSYSTSGGETQYF
>.|TRBV7-9|.|TRBJ2-5
TGTGCCAGCAGCGAAAGGGGTCAGGGAGAGACCCAGTACTTC
CASSERGQGETQYF
>TRBD1|TRBV20-1|few|TRBJ1-5
TGCAGTGCGGCGGGACAGGGGATGCAGCCCCAGCATTTT
CSAAGQGMQPQHF
>TRBD2|TRBV28|.|TRBJ2-2
TGTGCCAGCAGTTCGATTAGCGGGAGGGCGGACGGGGAGCTGTTTTTT
CASSSISGRADGELFF
>TRBD1|TRBV12-3/TRBV12-4|few|TRBJ1-5
TGTGCCAGCAGTCCCGGACAGGGTGTGGTTCAGCCCCAGCATTTT
CASSPGQGVVQPQHF
>TRBD2|TRBV20-1|few|TRBJ2-3
TGCAGTGTAGAGGAGTGGCGGGGGGCAGCAGATACGCAGTATTTT
CSVEEWRGAADTQYF
>TRBD1|TRBV20-1|few|TRBJ2-7
TGCAGTGCTGCGGACAGGGGGGTAGGCTACGAGCAGTACTTC
CSAADRGVGYEQYF
>.|TRBV29-1|few|TRBJ2-5
TGCAGCACCCGACAGCAAGAGACCCAGTACTTC
CSTRQQETQYF
>.|TRBV11-2|few|TRBJ2-2
TGTGCCAGCAGCCGCGGACGTACGAACACCGGGGAGCTGTTTTTT
CASSRGRTNTGELFF
>.|TRBV6-1|.|TRBJ1-5
TGTGCCAGCAGTGAATCAATCGGCAATCAGCCCCAGCATTTT
CASSESIGNQPQHF
>.|TRBV14|few|TRBJ2-2
TGTGCCAGCAGCCAGGCTTACACCGGGGAGCTGTTTTTT
CASSQAYTGELFF
>TRBD2|TRBV5-5|many|TRBJ2-1
TGTGCCAGCAGCTTGGGACTAGCGGTATTCTACAATGAGCAGTTCTTC
CASSLGLAVFYNEQFF
>.|TRBV29-1|few|TRBJ1-1
TGCAGCGTTGATATATCCGGACAGAACACTGAAGCTTTCTTT
CSVDISGQNTEAFF
>TRBD1|TRBV6-2/TRBV6-3|.|TRBJ2-7
TGTGCCAGCAGTAGTTCGGGACAGATCTCCTACGAGCAGTACTTC
CASSSSGQISYEQYF
>.|TRBV29-1|.|TRBJ2-7
TGCAGCGTTCCTACAGTTGTTTCCTACGAGCAGTACTTC
CSVPTVVSYEQYF
>.|TRBV28|few|TRBJ1-4
TGTGCCAGCAGTCTTCAGGGCTTGAGAGCTAATGAAAAACTGTTTTTT
CASSLQGLRANEKLFF
>.|TRBV10-3|few|TRBJ2-7
TGTGCCATCAGTGAGTCTCGCAGGGGCCACGAGCAGTACTTC
CAISESRRGHEQYF
>.|TRBV20-1|few|TRBJ1-1
TGCAGTGCTGAGAGGGAGCCGCGGACTGAAGCTTTCTTT
CSAEREPRTEAFF
>.|TRBV28|few|TRBJ2-1
TGTGCCAGCAGTATGGGACGGAAGGGTAGGATCTACAATGAGCAGTTCTTC
CASSMGRKGRIYNEQFF
>.|TRBV5-6|many|TRBJ2-5
.
CASSFLWTSEETQYF
>TRBD2|TRBV6-5|.|TRBJ2-1
TGTGCCAGCAGTTCCCTTAGCGGGGCCTACAATGAGCAGTTCTTC
CASSSLSGAYNEQFF
>.|TRBV5-1|few|TRBJ2-1
TGCGCCAGCAGCTTGGCCGCGCGAGACAGGTCCCACAATGAGCAGTTCTTC
CASSLAARDRSHNEQFF
>.|TRBV12-3/TRBV12-4|few|TRBJ2-5
TGTGCCAGCAGTTTAGGACATTTGGAGACCCAGTACTTC
CASSLGHLETQYF